This T cell receptor (beta chain) stems from a study of T-cell reconstitution after alpha-beta-depleted transplantation in children. TCRbeta library preparation incorporated unique molecular identifiers. Using its own MiXCR run on the PCR reads, TCRdb lists one record per CDR3 protein. The table lists about 540,000 distinct CDR3 sequences, about 17% of them singletons. Trimming took 8 bases from V and 2 from J; bases not matched to a gene: 1. CDR3 size: 12 residues. The V gene's germline CDR1 is DFQATT and CDR2 SNEGSKA (reference sequence). The rearrangement links TRBV20-1 to TRBJ2-1; 9 positions agree with TRBD2. The sample was PBMCs from the stem cell graft donor, taken from the stem cell graft. This TCR was sampled from a human donor who donated a stem cell graft to a child with acute lymphoblastic leukemia. The CDR3 DNA reads TGCAGTCTAGCGGGACCCTACAATGAGCAGTTCTTC. Translated: CSLAGPYNEQFF.